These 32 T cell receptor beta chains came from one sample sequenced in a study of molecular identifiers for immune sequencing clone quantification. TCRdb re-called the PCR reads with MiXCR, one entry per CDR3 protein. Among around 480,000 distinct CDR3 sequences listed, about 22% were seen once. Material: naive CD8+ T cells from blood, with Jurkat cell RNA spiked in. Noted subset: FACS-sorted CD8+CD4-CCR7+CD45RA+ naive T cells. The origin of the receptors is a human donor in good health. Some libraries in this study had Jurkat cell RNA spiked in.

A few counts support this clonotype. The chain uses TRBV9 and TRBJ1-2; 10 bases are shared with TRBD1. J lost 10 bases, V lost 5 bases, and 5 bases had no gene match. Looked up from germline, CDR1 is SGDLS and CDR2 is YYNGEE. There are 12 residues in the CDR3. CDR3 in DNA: TGTGCCAGCAGAGGGACAGGGGATGACTACACCTTC. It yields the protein CASRGTGDDYTF.

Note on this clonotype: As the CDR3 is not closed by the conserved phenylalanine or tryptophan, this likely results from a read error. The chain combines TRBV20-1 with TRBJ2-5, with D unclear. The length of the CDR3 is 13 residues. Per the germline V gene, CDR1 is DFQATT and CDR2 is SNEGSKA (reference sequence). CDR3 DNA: TGCAGTGCAAGAGGACCTTACCAAGAGACCCAGTACCTC. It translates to CSARGPYQETQYL.

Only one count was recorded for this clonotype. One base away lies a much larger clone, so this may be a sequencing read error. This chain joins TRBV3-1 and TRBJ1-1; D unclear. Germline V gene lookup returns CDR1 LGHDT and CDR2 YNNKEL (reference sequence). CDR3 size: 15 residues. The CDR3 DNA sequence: TGTGCCAGCTGCCAAGATTATCTTTCGAACACTGAAGCTTTCTTT. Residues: CASCQDYLSNTEAFF.

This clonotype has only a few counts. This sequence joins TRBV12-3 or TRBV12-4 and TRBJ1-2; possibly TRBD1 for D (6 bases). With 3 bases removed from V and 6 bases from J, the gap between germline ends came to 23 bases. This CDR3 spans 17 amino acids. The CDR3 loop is CASSLSVGGTGPDGYTF. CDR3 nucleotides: TGTGCCAGCAGTTTGAGTGTAGGGGGTACAGGGCCAGATGGCTACACCTTC.

CDR3 protein: CSARDLGLAVETQYF. The DNA for the CDR3 is TGCAGTGCTAGAGATCTAGGACTAGCCGTCGAGACCCAGTACTTC. The chain employs TRBV20-1 and TRBJ2-5; 8 nucleotides line up with TRBD2. This CDR3 is 15 amino acids long. V dropped 0 bases and J dropped 5; count of bases not matched to a gene: 8. Looked up from germline, CDR1 is DFQATT and CDR2 is SNEGSKA (reference sequence).

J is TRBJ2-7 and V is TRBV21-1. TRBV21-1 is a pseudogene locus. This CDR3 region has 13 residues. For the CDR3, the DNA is TGTGCCAGCAGCAAACCCACCACCTACGAGCAGTACTTC. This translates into CASSKPTTYEQYF.

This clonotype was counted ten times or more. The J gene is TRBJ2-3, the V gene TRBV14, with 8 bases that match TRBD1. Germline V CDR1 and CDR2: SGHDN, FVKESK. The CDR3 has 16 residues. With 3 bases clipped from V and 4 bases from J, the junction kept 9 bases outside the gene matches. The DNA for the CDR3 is TGTGCCAGCAGCCATAATACCGGGACAGGACCAGATACGCAGTATTTT. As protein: CASSHNTGTGPDTQYF. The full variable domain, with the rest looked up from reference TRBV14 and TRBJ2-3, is EAGVTQFPSHSVIEKGQTVTLRCDPISGHDNLYWYRRVMGKEIKFLLHFVKESKQDESGMPNNRFLAERTGGTYSTLKVQPAELEDSGVYFCASSHNTGTGPDTQYFGPGTRLTVL.

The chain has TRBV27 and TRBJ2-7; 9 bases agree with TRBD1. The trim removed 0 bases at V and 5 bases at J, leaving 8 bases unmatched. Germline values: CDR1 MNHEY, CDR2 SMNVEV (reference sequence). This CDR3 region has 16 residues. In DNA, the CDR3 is TGTGCCAGCAGTTTATCCCCGACAGGGGGTTTGGACGAGCAGTACTTC. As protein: CASSLSPTGGLDEQYF.

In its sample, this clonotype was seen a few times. CDR3 residues: CASRRLGADTQYF. The CDR3 DNA is TGTGCCAGCAGGCGCCTCGGGGCGGATACGCAGTATTTT. The rearrangement joins TRBV28 to TRBJ2-3; D possibly uses TRBD1 or TRBD2 (5 bases each). V shed 6 bases and J shed 6 bases, with 13 bases lying between them. Germline V gene sequence: CDR1 MDHEN, CDR2 SYDVKM. The CDR3 sequence is 13 residues long. Based on the CDR3 plus reference TRBV28 and TRBJ2-3, the full variable domain is DVKVTQSSRYLVKRTGEKVFLECVQDMDHENMFWYRQDPGLGLRLIYFSYDVKMKEKGDIPEGYSVSREKKERFSLILESASTNQTSMYLCASRRLGADTQYFGPGTRLTVL.

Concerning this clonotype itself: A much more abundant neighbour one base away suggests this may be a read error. CDR3: CASSMTSGGPDTQYF. CDR3 sequence (DNA): TGTGCCAGCAGCATGACTAGCGGGGGGCCTGATACGCAGTATTTT. This chain joins TRBV7-2 and TRBJ2-3, with TRBD2 matching 13 bases. V shed 5 bases, J shed 6 bases, and the junction held 5 bases outside the gene matches. This CDR3 comprises 15 residues. Germline CDR1 and CDR2: SGHTA and FQGNSA.

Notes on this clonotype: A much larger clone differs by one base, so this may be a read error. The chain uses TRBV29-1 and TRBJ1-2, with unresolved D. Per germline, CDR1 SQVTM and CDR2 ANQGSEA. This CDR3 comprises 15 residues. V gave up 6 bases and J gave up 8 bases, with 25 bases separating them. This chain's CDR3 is CSVKSPDFITGGYTF. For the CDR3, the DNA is TGCAGCGTCAAATCTCCGGACTTTATCACCGGCGGCTACACCTTC.

Here the CDR3 DNA reads TGTGCCAGCAGTCCCAGAGACCAGGGGCATGAGCAGTTCTTC. It codes for CASSPRDQGHEQFF. The chain couples TRBV12-3 or TRBV12-4 to TRBJ2-1; TRBD1 might be the D (6 bases). The germline V and J ends were trimmed by 5 bases and 8 bases, with 16 bases remaining between them. CDR3 length equals 14 residues.

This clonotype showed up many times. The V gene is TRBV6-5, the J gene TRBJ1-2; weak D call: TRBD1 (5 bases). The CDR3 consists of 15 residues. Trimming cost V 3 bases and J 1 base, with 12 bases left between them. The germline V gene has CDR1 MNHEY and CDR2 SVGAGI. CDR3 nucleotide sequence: TGTGCCAGCAGTTATGGTACAGGCGATAACTATGGCTACACCTTC. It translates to CASSYGTGDNYGYTF.

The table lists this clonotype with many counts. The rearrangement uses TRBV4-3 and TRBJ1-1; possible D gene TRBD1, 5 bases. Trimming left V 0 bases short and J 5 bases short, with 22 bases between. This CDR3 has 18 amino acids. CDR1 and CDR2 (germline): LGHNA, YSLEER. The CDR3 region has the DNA TGCGCCAGCAGCCAAGAGGGGATACGGGCGGGGGGTCGAACTGAAGCTTTCTTT. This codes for CASSQEGIRAGGRTEAFF.

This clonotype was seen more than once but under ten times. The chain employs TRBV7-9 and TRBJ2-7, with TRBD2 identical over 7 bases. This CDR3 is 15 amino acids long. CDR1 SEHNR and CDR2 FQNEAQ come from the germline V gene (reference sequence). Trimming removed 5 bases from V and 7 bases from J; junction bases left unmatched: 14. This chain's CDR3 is CASSGTGTNPWEQYF. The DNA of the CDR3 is TGTGCCAGCAGCGGCACCGGGACTAACCCTTGGGAGCAGTACTTC.

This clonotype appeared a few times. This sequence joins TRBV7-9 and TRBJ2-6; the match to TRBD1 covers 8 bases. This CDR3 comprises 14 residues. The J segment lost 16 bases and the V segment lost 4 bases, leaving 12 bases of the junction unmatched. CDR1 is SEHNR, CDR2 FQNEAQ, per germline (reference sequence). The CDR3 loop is CASSSRGQVEFLTF. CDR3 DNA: TGTGCCAGCAGCTCCCGGGGACAGGTTGAGTTTCTGACTTTC. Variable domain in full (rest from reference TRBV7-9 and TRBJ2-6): DTGVSQNPRHKITKRGQNVTFRCDPISEHNRLYWYRQTLGQGPEFLTYFQNEAQLEKSRLLSDRFSAERPKGSFSTLEIQRTEQGDSAMYLCASSSRGQVEFLTFGAGSRLTVL.

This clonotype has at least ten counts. The CDR3 nucleotides read TGTGCTGTGGGATCCGCTGAAGCTTTCTTT. Translation gives CAVGSAEAFF. The chain carries TRBV7-2 and TRBJ1-1; unclear D gene. The CDR3 sequence is 10 residues long. Germline V gives CDR1 SGHTA, CDR2 FQGNSA.

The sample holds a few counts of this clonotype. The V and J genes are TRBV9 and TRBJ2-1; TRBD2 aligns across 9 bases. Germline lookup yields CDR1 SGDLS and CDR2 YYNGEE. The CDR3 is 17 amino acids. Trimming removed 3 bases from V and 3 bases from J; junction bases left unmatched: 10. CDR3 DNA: TGTGCCAGCAGCGGGACGGGCCTAGCGGGGTTCTACAATGAGCAGTTCTTC. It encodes CASSGTGLAGFYNEQFF.

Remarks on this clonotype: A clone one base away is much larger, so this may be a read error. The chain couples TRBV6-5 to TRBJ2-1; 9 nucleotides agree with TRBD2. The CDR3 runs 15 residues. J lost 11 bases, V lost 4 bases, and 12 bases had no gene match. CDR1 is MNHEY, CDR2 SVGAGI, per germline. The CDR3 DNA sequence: TGTGCCAGCAGTTCTGGGACTAGCTGGGTCGATAAGCAGTTCTTC. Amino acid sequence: CASSSGTSWVDKQFF.

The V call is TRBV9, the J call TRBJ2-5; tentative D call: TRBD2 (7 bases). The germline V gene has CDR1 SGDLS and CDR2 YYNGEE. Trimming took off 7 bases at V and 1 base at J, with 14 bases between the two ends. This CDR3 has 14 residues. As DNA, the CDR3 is TGTGCCAGCGGGGGGGGGGGCTCCCAAGAGACCCAGTACTTC. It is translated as CASGGGGSQETQYF. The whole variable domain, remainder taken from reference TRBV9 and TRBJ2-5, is DSGVTQTPKHLITATGQRVTLRCSPRSGDLSVYWYQQSLDQGLQFLIQYYNGEERAKGNILERFSAQQFPDLHSELNLSSLELGDSALYFCASGGGGSQETQYFGPGTRLLVL.

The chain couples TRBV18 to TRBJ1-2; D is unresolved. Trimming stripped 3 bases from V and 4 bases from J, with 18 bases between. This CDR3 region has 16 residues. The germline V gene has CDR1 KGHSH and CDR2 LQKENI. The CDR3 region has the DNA TGTGCCAGCTCACCGGCACAATCGAACCAGCTCTATGGCTACACCTTC. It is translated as CASSPAQSNQLYGYTF. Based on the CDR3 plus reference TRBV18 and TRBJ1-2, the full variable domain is NAGVMQNPRHLVRRRGQEARLRCSPMKGHSHVYWYRQLPEEGLKFMVYLQKENIIDESGMPKERFSAEFPKEGPSILRIQQVVRGDSAAYFCASSPAQSNQLYGYTFGSGTRLTVV.

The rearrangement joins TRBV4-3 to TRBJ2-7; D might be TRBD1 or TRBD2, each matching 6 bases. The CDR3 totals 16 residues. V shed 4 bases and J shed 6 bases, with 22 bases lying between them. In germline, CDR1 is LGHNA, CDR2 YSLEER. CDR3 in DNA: TGCGCCAGCAGCCCAGGTTCGTTGGGGGGCCGAGGCGAGCAGTACTTC. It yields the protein CASSPGSLGGRGEQYF.

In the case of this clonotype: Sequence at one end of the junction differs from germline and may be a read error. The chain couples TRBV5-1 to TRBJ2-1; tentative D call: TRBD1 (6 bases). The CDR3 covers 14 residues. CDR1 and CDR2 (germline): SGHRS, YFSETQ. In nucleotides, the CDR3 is TGCGTCAGCAGCTCAGGGGAAGGCTACAATGAGCAGTTCTTC. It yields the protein CVSSSGEGYNEQFF.

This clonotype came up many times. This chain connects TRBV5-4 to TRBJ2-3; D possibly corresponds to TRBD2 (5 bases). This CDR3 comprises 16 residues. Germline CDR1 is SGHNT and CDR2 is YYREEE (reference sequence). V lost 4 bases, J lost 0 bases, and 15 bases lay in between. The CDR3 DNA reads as TGTGCCAGCAGCCCGGGCCTGACTACTAGCACAGATACGCAGTATTTT. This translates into CASSPGLTTSTDTQYF.

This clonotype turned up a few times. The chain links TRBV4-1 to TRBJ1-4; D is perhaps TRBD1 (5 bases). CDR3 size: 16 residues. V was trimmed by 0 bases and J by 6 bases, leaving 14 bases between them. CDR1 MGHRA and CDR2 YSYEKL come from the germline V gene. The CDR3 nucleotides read TGCGCCAGCAGCCAAGATATCGCAGGGATTCATGAAAAACTGTTTTTT. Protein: CASSQDIAGIHEKLFF.

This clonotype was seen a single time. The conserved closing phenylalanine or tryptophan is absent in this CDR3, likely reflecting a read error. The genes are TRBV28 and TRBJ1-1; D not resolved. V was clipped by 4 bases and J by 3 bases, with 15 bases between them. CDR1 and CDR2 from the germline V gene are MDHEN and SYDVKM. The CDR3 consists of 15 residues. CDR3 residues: CASSSDFAWDTEAFS. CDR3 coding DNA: TGTGCCAGCAGTTCGGATTTTGCCTGGGACACTGAAGCTTTCTCT.

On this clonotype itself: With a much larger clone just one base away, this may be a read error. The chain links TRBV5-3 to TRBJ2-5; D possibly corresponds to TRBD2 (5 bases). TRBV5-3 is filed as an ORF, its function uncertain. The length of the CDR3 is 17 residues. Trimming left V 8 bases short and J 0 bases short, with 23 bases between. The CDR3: CASSPATGSMYQETQYF. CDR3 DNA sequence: TGTGCCAGCAGCCCCGCGACGGGAAGTATGTACCAAGAGACCCAGTACTTC.

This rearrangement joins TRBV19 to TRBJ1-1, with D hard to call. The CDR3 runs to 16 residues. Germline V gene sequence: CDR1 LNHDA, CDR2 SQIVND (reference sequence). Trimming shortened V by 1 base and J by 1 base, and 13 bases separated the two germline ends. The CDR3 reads CASSIVPGVKNTEAFF. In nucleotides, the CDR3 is TGTGCCAGTAGTATAGTCCCGGGAGTGAAGAACACTGAAGCTTTCTTT.

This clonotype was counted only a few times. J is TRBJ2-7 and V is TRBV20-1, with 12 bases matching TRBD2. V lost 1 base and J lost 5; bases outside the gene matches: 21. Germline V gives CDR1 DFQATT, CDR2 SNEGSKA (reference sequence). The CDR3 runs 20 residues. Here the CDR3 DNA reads TGCAGTGCTAGAGGTGAAAAACCTAGCGGGAGGGCCGGGTATTGGGACGAGCAGTACTTC. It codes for CSARGEKPSGRAGYWDEQYF.

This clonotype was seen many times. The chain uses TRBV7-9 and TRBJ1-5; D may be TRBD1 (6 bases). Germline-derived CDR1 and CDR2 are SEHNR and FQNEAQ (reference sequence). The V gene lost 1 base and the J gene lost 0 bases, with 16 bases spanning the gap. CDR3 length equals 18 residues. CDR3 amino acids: CASSLDREGGHSNQPQHF. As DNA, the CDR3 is TGTGCCAGCAGCTTAGACAGGGAGGGAGGTCATAGCAATCAGCCCCAGCATTTT.

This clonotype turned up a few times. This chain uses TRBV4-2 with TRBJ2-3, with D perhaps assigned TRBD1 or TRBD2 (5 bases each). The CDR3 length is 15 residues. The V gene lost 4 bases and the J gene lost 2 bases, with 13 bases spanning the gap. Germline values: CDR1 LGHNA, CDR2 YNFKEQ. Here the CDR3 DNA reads TGTGCCAGCAGCCCGAGGGCAGGGCCCACAGATACGCAGTATTTT. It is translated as CASSPRAGPTDTQYF.

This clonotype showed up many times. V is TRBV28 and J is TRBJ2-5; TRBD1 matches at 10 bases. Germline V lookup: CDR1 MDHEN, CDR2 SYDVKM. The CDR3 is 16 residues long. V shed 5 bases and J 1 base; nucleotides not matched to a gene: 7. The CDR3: CASSPWTGGPQETQYF. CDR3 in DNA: TGTGCCAGCAGTCCGTGGACAGGGGGGCCCCAAGAGACCCAGTACTTC.